The rows below give T cell receptor beta chains drawn from one sample of a study of T-cell memory formation after mild COVID-19. From the 5' RACE reads, TCRdb called clonotypes with MiXCR, one entry per CDR3 protein. The repertoire holds under 85,000 distinct CDR3 sequences, with 14% as singletons. The sequenced sample was PBMCs or a T cell subset sorted from them (not recorded which). These TCRs come from an adult woman who had mild COVID-19 (a few samples of this study predate the infection). Cell type and time point are not known. Each CDR3 is given with its conserved first and last residue. D genes are given only for firm matches. Clone size is shown for a subset of rows, as once, few, many or a class of expanded clone.

V	size	length	J	D	CDR3	DNA
TRBV28	NA	16	TRBJ2-1	TRBD1	CASSHNYGTGGNEQFF	TGTGCCAGCAGCCACAACTACGGGACAGGGGGCAATGAGCAGTTCTTC
TRBV5-8	few	12	TRBJ1-1	NA	CASSPDGSEAFF	TGTGCCAGCAGCCCGGATGGCAGTGAAGCTTTCTTT
TRBV18	NA	16	TRBJ2-5	NA	CASSPGQGLGQETQYF	TGTGCCAGCTCACCCGGTCAAGGTCTGGGCCAAGAGACCCAGTACTTC
TRBV29-1	many	16	TRBJ1-1	NA	CSVEDPVRRMNTEAFF	TGCAGCGTTGAAGACCCGGTCCGGCGCATGAACACTGAAGCTTTCTTT
TRBV7-6	NA	14	TRBJ2-1	NA	CASSSWDTRDEQFF	TGTGCCAGCAGCTCTTGGGACACCCGGGATGAGCAGTTCTTC
TRBV27	few	13	TRBJ2-7	NA	CASGLLGPHEQYF	TGTGCCAGCGGCCTGTTGGGCCCCCACGAGCAGTACTTC
TRBV29-1	NA	12	TRBJ2-7	NA	CSVESREYEQYF	TGCAGCGTTGAGTCGCGCGAATACGAGCAGTACTTC
TRBV24-1	few	13	TRBJ2-1	TRBD1	CATGDRGYNEQFF	TGTGCCACCGGAGACAGGGGATACAATGAGCAGTTCTTC
TRBV9	NA	13	TRBJ2-3	NA	CASSVVPGDTQYF	TGTGCCAGCAGCGTAGTTCCCGGAGATACGCAGTATTTT
TRBV4-1	few	15	TRBJ2-7	NA	CASSQEAGGAYEQYF	TGCGCCAGCAGCCAAGAGGCAGGGGGGGCCTACGAGCAGTACTTC
TRBV24-1	NA	17	TRBJ2-1	NA	CATSDQPESRRPYEQFF	TGTGCCACCAGTGATCAACCGGAGTCTAGGCGACCCTATGAGCAGTTCTTC
TRBV9	few	14	TRBJ1-2	NA	CASSVDDSNYGYTF	TGTGCCAGCAGCGTAGATGACAGCAACTATGGCTACACCTTC
TRBV7-2	few	12	TRBJ2-1	TRBD2	CASGGSSGSQFF	TGTGCCAGCGGAGGGTCTAGCGGGAGTCAGTTCTTC
TRBV5-5	NA	14	TRBJ2-7	NA	CASTPMVGGYEQYF	TGTGCCAGCACTCCCATGGTGGGAGGTTACGAGCAGTACTTC
TRBV20-1	few	22	TRBJ2-1	TRBD2	CSAPGTSGGPHPSTYTHNEQFF	TGCAGTGCTCCCGGGACTAGCGGGGGGCCTCACCCATCCACGTATACCCACAATGAGCAGTTCTTC
TRBV7-9	NA	17	TRBJ2-7	TRBD1	CASSLRARDSLYYEQYF	TGTGCCAGCAGCTTACGGGCTAGGGACAGCCTTTACTACGAGCAGTACTTC
TRBV4-1	NA	14	TRBJ2-2	NA	CASSLRENTGELFF	TGCGCCAGCAGTCTCAGGGAAAACACCGGGGAGCTGTTTTTT
TRBV9	NA	17	TRBJ1-4	TRBD1	CASSVHGTGATNEKLFF	TGTGCCAGCAGCGTACATGGGACAGGTGCAACTAATGAAAAACTGTTTTTT
TRBV5-1	few	15	TRBJ2-5	TRBD2	CASSFGGGRGETQYF	TGCGCCAGCAGCTTCGGCGGCGGGAGAGGAGAGACCCAGTACTTC
TRBV9	few	11	TRBJ2-1	NA	CASSSMDEQFF	TGTGCCAGCAGCAGTATGGATGAGCAGTTCTTC
TRBV29-1	NA	14	TRBJ2-5	TRBD2	CSVEGGLALQTQYF	TGCAGCGTTGAAGGGGGACTAGCGTTACAGACCCAGTACTTC
TRBV7-9	NA	14	TRBJ2-1	NA	CASTRTDSNNEQFF	TGTGCCAGCACGCGGACAGACTCAAACAATGAGCAGTTCTTC
TRBV12-3/TRBV12-4	NA	17	TRBJ2-2	NA	CASMRTRGAVRTGELFF	TGTGCCAGCATGCGGACCCGGGGGGCAGTCCGGACCGGGGAGCTGTTTTTT
TRBV6-5	NA	11	TRBJ2-7	NA	CASNSGYEQYF	TGTGCCAGCAATTCCGGGTACGAGCAGTACTTC
TRBV19	NA	15	TRBJ1-1	NA	CASSIGRGGNTEAFF	TGTGCCAGTAGTATCGGAAGGGGGGGAAACACTGAAGCTTTCTTT
TRBV4-1	NA	15	TRBJ2-5	TRBD1	CASSHPGTGEETQYF	TGCGCCAGCAGCCACCCAGGGACAGGGGAAGAGACCCAGTACTTC
TRBV28	few	14	TRBJ2-7	NA	CATLARAGTYEQYF	TGTGCCACCCTAGCACGCGCAGGGACCTACGAGCAGTACTTC
TRBV4-1	NA	14	TRBJ2-1	NA	CASSYAGPGDEQFF	TGCGCCAGCAGCTACGCGGGGCCCGGCGATGAGCAGTTCTTC
TRBV7-2	NA	20	TRBJ2-3	TRBD2	CASSLRAGGASGSPTDTQYF	TGTGCCAGCAGCTTAAGGGCGGGTGGGGCTAGCGGGAGCCCCACAGATACGCAGTATTTT